This T cell receptor beta chain was retrieved from a study of cytomegalovirus exposure and HLA in healthy donors. Regarding the study as a whole: Excluded were some V segments that proved indistinguishable, including TRBV6-2 and TRBV6-3. For cytomegalovirus status, the classifier reportedly gave diagnoses with high specificity and sensitivity. Clonal expansion was found to be greater in HLA-associated TCR beta chains than in equally common others in a later analysis. Follow-up analysis seemed to connect common viral pathogens with several of the most significant clusters identified.

The CDR3 contains 16 residues. V was pared by 3 bases and J by 0 bases, with 15 bases between. CDR1 is MNHNS, CDR2 SASEGT, per germline. The primer mix had 60 Vbeta and 13 Jbeta primers. Repertoires were generated with immunoSEQ multiplex PCR, while TCRdb's copy carries only in-frame clones and drops some. The top ten hold roughly 6% of the sample, which has roughly 140,000 clones, 75% to 85% seen once. Note on this clone: Its target is unknown.

The specimen was PBMCs. The clonotype originates from a woman aged 40 to 50 in good health and CMV-seropositive. This chain connects TRBV6-1 to TRBJ2-7; tentative D call: TRBD2 (6 bases). The CDR3 DNA reads TGTGCCAGCAGTGACTTCGGGGGTCCTGTCTCCTACGAGCAGTACTTC. This encodes CASSDFGGPVSYEQYF.